These 21 T cell receptor beta chains share one sample of origin, sequenced in a study of shared clonotypes between healthy human individuals. The assay was immunoSEQ multiplex PCR, and TCRdb's table has in-frame clones only and misses some. Among approximately 2,000,000 clones, about 90% were seen once, and the ten largest hold about 0.36%. The sample taken for sequencing was naive CD4+ T cells from PBMCs. Subset noted: CD45RA+ positively selected. These receptors were obtained from a man younger than 35 in good health. Some clones in this sample may be carry-over from other donors' samples.

With respect to this clone: This same CDR3 is encoded by further DNA sequences in the sample. The rearrangement links TRBV5-1 to TRBJ2-1; 8 nucleotides align to TRBD2. This CDR3 has 17 amino acids. V lost 0 bases, J lost 0 bases, and 5 bases stayed unmatched. CDR1 and CDR2 from the germline V gene are SGHRS and YFSETQ. The CDR3 DNA reads as TGCGCCAGCAGCTTGGCCGGAACTAGCGGCTCCTACAATGAGCAGTTCTTC. Translating gives CASSLAGTSGSYNEQFF.

This clone was counted a few times. The chain uses TRBV30 and TRBJ2-5; D is unclear. V lost 4 bases, J lost 6 bases, and 9 bases lay in between. CDR3 length equals 11 residues. Germline V CDR1 and CDR2: GTSNPN, SVGIG (reference sequence). DNA for the CDR3: TGTGCCTGGACGATAGGGAAGACCCAGTACTTC. As protein: CAWTIGKTQYF. The full variable domain, rest sourced from reference TRBV30 and TRBJ2-5, is SQTIHQWPATLVQPVGSPLSLECTVEGTSNPNLYWYRQAAGRGLQLLFYSVGIGQISSEVPQNLSASRPQDRQFILSSKKLLLSDSGFYLCAWTIGKTQYFGPGTRLLVL.

CDR3 amino acids: CAIMETSGNTDTQYF. CDR3 coding DNA: TGTGCCATCATGGAGACTAGCGGAAACACAGATACGCAGTATTTT. This chain links TRBV10-3 with TRBJ2-3; TRBD2 matches at 9 bases. The J segment lost 2 bases and the V segment lost 7 bases, leaving 7 bases of the junction unmatched. The length of the CDR3 is 15 residues. CDR1 is ENHRY and CDR2 is SYGVKD in the germline V gene.

The chain combines TRBV28 with TRBJ1-3, with a weak D call TRBD1 (6 bases). From germline, CDR1 is MDHEN and CDR2 SYDVKM. With 6 bases removed from V and 2 bases from J, the gap between germline ends came to 17 bases. The CDR3 loop spans 16 amino acids. The CDR3 DNA follows: TGTGCCAGCAGGCCCGATAAGGGGGGGGCTGGAAACACCATATATTTT. Protein sequence: CASRPDKGGAGNTIYF.

The chain recombines TRBV13 with TRBJ2-1, with TRBD1 matching 7 bases. CDR3 length equals 17 residues. Germline CDR1 reads PRHDT; CDR2 reads FYEKMQ (reference sequence). The V and J ends lost 4 bases and 7 bases, in that order; junction bases with no gene match: 16. The CDR3 sequence: CASSSYPWSGGLNEQFF. The CDR3 DNA sequence: TGTGCCAGCAGCTCGTACCCGTGGTCAGGGGGTTTAAATGAGCAGTTCTTC. Full variable domain (missing parts from reference TRBV13 and TRBJ2-1): AAGVIQSPRHLIKEKRETATLKCYPIPRHDTVYWYQQGPGQDPQFLISFYEKMQSDKGSIPDRFSAQQFSDYHSELNMSSLELGDSALYFCASSSYPWSGGLNEQFFGPGTRLTVL.

This chain links TRBV27 with TRBJ2-2; possibly TRBD1 for D (6 bases). Germline V gives CDR1 MNHEY, CDR2 SMNVEV (reference sequence). The CDR3 has 14 residues. The V end lost 7 bases, the J end lost 2 bases, and 11 bases lay between the germline ends. The CDR3 sequence: CASTPGANTGELFF. The CDR3 DNA sequence: TGTGCCAGCACCCCAGGGGCTAACACCGGGGAGCTGTTTTTT.

J is TRBJ2-1 and V is TRBV11-3; D not resolved. This CDR3 region has 10 residues. The V gene's germline CDR1 is SGHNT and CDR2 YENEEA. The CDR3 spells CAPAFSEQFF. CDR3 bases: TGTGCTCCCGCGTTTAGTGAGCAGTTCTTC.

The CDR3: CASSSTGVIGQPQHF. CDR3 sequence (DNA): TGTGCCAGCAGTTCTACGGGGGTGATAGGTCAGCCCCAGCATTTT. The chain links TRBV27 to TRBJ1-5; tentatively, D is TRBD1 (5 bases). The CDR3 consists of 15 residues. Looked up from germline, CDR1 is MNHEY and CDR2 is SMNVEV (reference sequence). V lost 4 bases, J lost 6 bases, and 16 bases lay in between.

This rearrangement joins TRBV28 to TRBJ2-5; TRBD1 matches at 7 bases. The V gene's germline CDR1 is MDHEN and CDR2 SYDVKM. The CDR3 length is 15 residues. J lost 5 bases, V lost 5 bases, and 11 bases had no gene match. CDR3 DNA: TGTGCCAGCAGTCCCTATACCCAGGGGGATGAGACCCAGTACTTC. It specifies CASSPYTQGDETQYF.

In its sample, this clone was seen once. V gene TRBV18 combines with J gene TRBJ2-3, with 11 bases lining up with TRBD2. Germline assignment: CDR1 KGHSH and CDR2 LQKENI. Trimming at V came to 5 bases and at J to 4 bases, leaving 5 bases not matched to a gene. The length of the CDR3 is 15 residues. Written as DNA, the CDR3 is TGTGCCAGCTCAACTAGCGGGAGATACTCAGATACGCAGTATTTT. Translated, it gives CASSTSGRYSDTQYF.

J is TRBJ1-2 and V is TRBV5-1; D remains ambiguous. Germline V gene data show CDR1 as SGHRS and CDR2 as YFSETQ. The V and J ends lost 1 base and 1 base respectively, with 20 bases between them. This CDR3 has 18 amino acids. The CDR3 protein is CASSLIVSAPTNNYGYTF. In nucleotides, the CDR3 is TGCGCCAGCAGCTTGATAGTGTCAGCTCCGACGAATAACTATGGCTACACCTTC.

This chain joins TRBV5-1 and TRBJ1-3; D ambiguous. Germline V gene sequence: CDR1 SGHRS, CDR2 YFSETQ. This CDR3 comprises 15 residues. V dropped 6 bases and J dropped 0 bases, with 13 bases sitting between them. The CDR3 loop reads CASKADRSSGNTIYF. CDR3 sequence (DNA): TGCGCCAGCAAGGCGGACCGGAGCTCTGGAAACACCATATATTTT.

The rearrangement joins TRBV5-1 to TRBJ2-5; 7 bases fit TRBD1. The end of the DNA is better explained by TRBJ2-7, so the J call may be wrong. Looked up from germline, CDR1 is SGHRS and CDR2 is YFSETQ. The CDR3 extends over 15 amino acids. The CDR3 DNA reads TGCGCCAGCAGCCCCGGACAGGCCGTCTCCTACGAGCAGTACTTC. Translation gives CASSPGQAVSYEQYF.

The chain joins TRBV10-3 to TRBJ2-2; D is possibly TRBD2 (5 bases). V lost 6 bases, J lost 0 bases, and 11 bases lay in between. The CDR3 length is 15 residues. Germline lookup yields CDR1 ENHRY and CDR2 SYGVKD. Here the CDR3 reads CAIRRTYPNTGELFF. DNA for the CDR3: TGTGCCATCAGAAGGACTTACCCGAACACCGGGGAGCTGTTTTTT.

The J gene is TRBJ2-2, the V gene TRBV27; 10 bases are a match to TRBD2. The CDR3 extends over 15 amino acids. Germline CDR1 MNHEY, CDR2 SMNVEV (reference sequence). The V gene end was trimmed by 6 bases and the J gene end by 4 bases; junction bases not matched to a gene: 5. The CDR3 region is CASSQRTSGTGELFF. The DNA of the CDR3 is TGTGCCAGCAGCCAAAGGACTAGCGGCACCGGGGAGCTGTTTTTT.

This clone has only one observation. Other DNA variants within this sample encode the same CDR3. The chain has TRBV15 and TRBJ1-2; 9 bases map to TRBD1. Trimming removed 0 bases from V and 0 bases from J; junction bases left unmatched: 2. The CDR3 sequence is 16 residues long. Germline CDR1 LNHNV, CDR2 YYDKDF (reference sequence). CDR3: CATSRDRQGANYGYTF. CDR3 nucleotides: TGTGCCACCAGCAGAGACAGACAGGGGGCTAACTATGGCTACACCTTC. Full variable domain (remainder filled in from reference TRBV15 and TRBJ1-2): DAMVIQNPRYQVTQFGKPVTLSCSQTLNHNVMYWYQQKSSQAPKLLFHYYDKDFNNEADTPDNFQSRRPNTSFCFLDIRSPGLGDTAMYLCATSRDRQGANYGYTFGSGTRLTVV.

The DNA for the CDR3 is TGTGCCAGCAGGCGGACCTACGAGCAGTACTTC. The encoded protein is CASRRTYEQYF. The chain uses TRBV28 and TRBJ2-7; D is unresolved. The CDR3 consists of 11 residues. The V end was cut by 6 bases, the J end by 2 bases, with 5 bases between. In germline, CDR1 is MDHEN, CDR2 SYDVKM. Full variable domain (rest looked up from reference TRBV28 and TRBJ2-7): DVKVTQSSRYLVKRTGEKVFLECVQDMDHENMFWYRQDPGLGLRLIYFSYDVKMKEKGDIPEGYSVSREKKERFSLILESASTNQTSMYLCASRRTYEQYFGPGTRLTVT.

This chain uses TRBV28 with TRBJ2-1; D is uncertain. Germline V gene data show CDR1 as MDHEN and CDR2 as SYDVKM. With 8 bases removed from V and 7 bases from J, the gap between germline ends came to 9 bases. The length of the CDR3 is 11 residues. CDR3 residues: CASRIPNEQFF. CDR3 in DNA: TGTGCCAGCCGGATTCCTAATGAGCAGTTCTTC.

The chain employs TRBV6-1 and TRBJ2-5; D tentatively reads TRBD1 or TRBD2 (5 bases each). Germline V lookup: CDR1 MNHNS, CDR2 SASEGT. The CDR3 is 13 amino acids. V lost 1 base to trimming and J lost 5 bases, with 8 bases between them. CDR3 DNA sequence: TGTGCCAGCAGTGAAGGGGGGATGGAGACCCAGTACTTC. Translating it yields CASSEGGMETQYF.

The rearrangement uses TRBV5-4 and TRBJ2-7, with TRBD1 as a possible D gene (6 bases). The CDR3 runs to 16 residues. Trimming removed 4 bases from V and 4 bases from J, with 21 bases in between. From germline, CDR1 is SGHNT and CDR2 YYREEE (reference sequence). The CDR3 protein is CASSPRAGRGPYEQYF. The DNA for the CDR3 is TGTGCCAGCAGCCCAAGGGCCGGCAGGGGTCCATACGAGCAGTACTTC.

This clone was picked up one time. The chain recombines TRBV6-6 with TRBJ2-3; no clear D gene. The germline V and J ends were trimmed by 0 bases and 6 bases, with 4 bases remaining between them. This CDR3 is built from 12 residues. Looked up from germline, CDR1 is MNHNY and CDR2 is SVGAGI (reference sequence). DNA of the CDR3: TGTGCCAGCAGTTACTCACAGGATACGCAGTATTTT. This encodes CASSYSQDTQYF.